These 13 T cell receptor beta chains were all obtained from the same sample, sequenced in a study of T cell responses to AZD1222 COVID-19 vaccine. TCRdb's copy holds only in-frame clones and misses some; the assay was immunoSEQ multiplex PCR. The sample includes 90,000 to 120,000 clones, around 91% of them seen just once. This material consisted of peripheral blood, taken on day 0 of AZD1222 vaccination. The receptors were gathered from an adult in good health.

The chain carries TRBV13 and TRBJ1-1; D gene unclear. Germline CDR1 reads PRHDT; CDR2 reads FYEKMQ (reference sequence). The CDR3 loop spans 13 amino acids. V lost 5 bases and J 6 bases, leaving 13 bases between the germline ends. The CDR3 DNA follows: TGTGCCAGCAGCCAAGGAGGGTTCGCTGAAGCTTTCTTT. Translated, it gives CASSQGGFAEAFF.

This clone came up a few times. The J gene is TRBJ2-5, the V gene TRBV19; weak D call: TRBD2 (6 bases). From germline, CDR1 is LNHDA and CDR2 SQIVND (reference sequence). Trimming shortened V by 7 bases and J by 7 bases, and 22 bases separated the two germline ends. This CDR3 is built from 15 residues. In DNA, the CDR3 is TGTGCCAGTATGGCGGGGACTGGAAGCGCGGGGACCCAGTACTTC. Translation gives CASMAGTGSAGTQYF.

V gene TRBV19 combines with J gene TRBJ2-2; maybe TRBD2 (6 bases). The CDR3 sequence is 15 residues long. Trimming cost V 3 bases and J 3 bases, with 11 bases left between them. Germline V gene data show CDR1 as LNHDA and CDR2 as SQIVND (reference sequence). Here the CDR3 reads CASSIGGLDTGELFF. DNA of the CDR3: TGTGCCAGTAGTATTGGGGGGTTGGACACCGGGGAGCTGTTTTTT.

This chain uses TRBV5-1 with TRBJ2-5; D remains unclear. Looked up from germline, CDR1 is SGHRS and CDR2 is YFSETQ. The germline V and J ends were trimmed by 0 bases and 4 bases, with 7 bases remaining between them. This CDR3 is built from 13 residues. The CDR3 coding sequence is TGCGCCAGCAGCTTGGGTTCAGGAGAGACCCAGTACTTC. Protein sequence: CASSLGSGETQYF.

This clone was detected a few times. The chain couples TRBV19 to TRBJ2-4, with TRBD1 identical over 7 bases. Per the germline V gene, CDR1 is LNHDA and CDR2 is SQIVND (reference sequence). Trimming removed 10 bases from V and 0 bases from J; junction bases left unmatched: 3. The CDR3 has 13 residues. Here the CDR3 DNA reads TGTGCCACTCGACAGGGAGCCAAAAACATTCAGTACTTC. It encodes CATRQGAKNIQYF.

The rearrangement links TRBV5-6 to TRBJ1-2, with TRBD1 matching over 7 bases. The CDR3 loop spans 14 amino acids. The V and J ends lost 1 base and 8 bases, in that order; junction bases with no gene match: 8. Germline CDR1 and CDR2: SGHDT and YYEEEE. CDR3 residues: CASSLTGRGGGYTF. The CDR3 DNA follows: TGTGCCAGCAGCTTGACAGGCAGGGGGGGAGGCTACACCTTC.

This chain joins TRBV6-5 and TRBJ2-2, with TRBD1 matching 11 bases. The CDR3 runs to 14 residues. The V gene end was trimmed by 7 bases and the J gene end by 5 bases; junction bases not matched to a gene: 3. The germline gives CDR1 MNHEY, CDR2 SVGAGI. The CDR3 loop is CASNGTGGTGELFF. The CDR3 bases are TGTGCCAGCAATGGGACAGGGGGTACCGGGGAGCTGTTTTTT.

The gene calls are TRBV7-2 and TRBJ2-4; 9 bases line up with TRBD1. After removal of 0 bases from V and 6 bases from J, the junction contained 6 bases not matched to a gene. CDR3 length: 16 residues. Germline CDR1 and CDR2: SGHTA and FQGNSA. This chain's CDR3 is CASSLAGQGTRNIQYF. In DNA, the CDR3 is TGTGCCAGCAGCTTAGCGGGACAGGGAACAAGAAACATTCAGTACTTC.

V is TRBV7-6 and J is TRBJ1-4, with D perhaps TRBD1 (5 bases). Trimming stripped 1 base from V and 2 bases from J, with 8 bases between. This CDR3 has 15 amino acids. Germline V gene data show CDR1 as SGHVS and CDR2 as FNYEAQ. The CDR3 loop is CASSLDGGTNEKLFF. In DNA, the CDR3 is TGTGCCAGCAGCTTAGATGGGGGGACTAATGAAAAACTGTTTTTT.

V usage is TRBV6-5 and J usage is TRBJ2-3; TRBD2 is a possible D gene (5 bases). CDR1 MNHEY and CDR2 SVGAGI come from the germline V gene. Trimming stripped 5 bases from V and 3 bases from J, with 15 bases between. The CDR3 totals 15 residues. DNA for the CDR3: TGTGCCAGCAGTCCCACAAGGACTCGAACAGATACGCAGTATTTT. This translates into CASSPTRTRTDTQYF.

The V and J genes are TRBV19 and TRBJ1-1; 10 bases align to TRBD1. Trimming cost V 5 bases and J 0 bases; bases outside gene matches: 9. The CDR3 length is 17 residues. Germline V gene lookup returns CDR1 LNHDA and CDR2 SQIVND (reference sequence). The CDR3 loop is CASSSRDRGPLNTEAFF. The CDR3 DNA sequence: TGTGCCAGTAGTTCAAGGGACAGGGGACCACTGAACACTGAAGCTTTCTTT.

The chain links TRBV29-1 to TRBJ1-5; unclear D gene. V gave up 4 bases and J gave up 4 bases, with 8 bases separating them. Germline V gene sequence: CDR1 SQVTM, CDR2 ANQGSEA. This CDR3 contains 12 residues. CDR3 sequence reads: CSVGSDNQPQHF. The CDR3 DNA reads as TGCAGCGTTGGGTCCGATAATCAGCCCCAGCATTTT.

The DNA of the CDR3 is TGTGCCAGCAGCTTCGGTTCTGGGTTTGTAAACACCATATATTTT. It is translated as CASSFGSGFVNTIYF. The V gene is TRBV7-2, the J gene TRBJ1-3, with D hard to call. This CDR3 has 15 residues. CDR1 and CDR2 from the germline V gene are SGHTA and FQGNSA. Trimming cost V 3 bases and J 6 bases, with 15 bases left between them.